Shown below are 31 T cell receptor beta chains from a single sample sequenced in a study of spatial heterogeneity in lung cancer. TCRdb independently ran MiXCR on the 5' RACE reads; one entry per CDR3 protein. The data show tens of thousands of distinct CDR3 sequences, with 13% seen just once and approximately 7.2% held by the top ten. Documented time point: sample taken at primary tumor resection. Whole RNA was taken from tumor, nontumor lung or frozen PBMC; it was then sequenced unsorted. The sequencing used PBMCs, collected at surgery. These receptors were taken from a male donor with early-stage non-small cell lung cancer.

This clonotype showed up just a few times. This chain uses TRBV9 with TRBJ1-1, with D unresolved. V was shortened by 4 bases and J by 4 bases, with 8 bases between the two germline ends. The CDR3 is 12 residues long. Germline lookup yields CDR1 SGDLS and CDR2 YYNGEE. The CDR3 DNA follows: TGTGCCAGCAGCCTCTCAAGCACTGAAGCTTTCTTT. This encodes CASSLSSTEAFF.

This clonotype was picked up many times. The chain links TRBV10-1 to TRBJ2-1; 13 bases match TRBD2. V dropped 3 bases and J dropped 4; count of bases not matched to a gene: 9. This CDR3 contains 18 residues. Per the germline V gene, CDR1 is WNHNN and CDR2 is SYGVQD (reference sequence). CDR3 nucleotide sequence: TGCGCCAGCAGTGACCCCCAGACTAGCGGGAGGACTTACAATGAGCAGTTCTTC. As protein: CASSDPQTSGRTYNEQFF.

The rearrangement links TRBV7-6 to TRBJ2-2; tentative D call: TRBD1 (6 bases). Germline-derived CDR1 and CDR2 are SGHVS and FNYEAQ. This CDR3 comprises 17 residues. Trimming removed 0 bases at V and 1 base at J, with 12 bases between. CDR3 in DNA: TGTGCCAGCAGCTTAGCCTCCGGGACAAGGAACACCGGGGAGCTGTTTTTT. Translation gives CASSLASGTRNTGELFF.

This clonotype has a count of ten or more. The chain is built from TRBV5-1 and TRBJ1-1; 9 bases line up with TRBD1. The CDR3 has 14 residues. Germline V CDR1 and CDR2: SGHRS, YFSETQ. V lost 2 bases, J lost 10 bases, and 9 bases stayed unmatched. The CDR3 here is CASSFLQGADGAFF. Written as DNA, the CDR3 is TGCGCCAGCAGCTTTTTACAGGGGGCAGATGGAGCTTTCTTT.

This clonotype occurred a few times. This sequence joins TRBV5-1 and TRBJ2-4; D is possibly TRBD2 (5 bases). The CDR3 is 15 amino acids. Between the trimmed V and J ends, which lost 0 bases and 2 bases, there was a span of 9 bases. From germline, CDR1 is SGHRS and CDR2 YFSETQ. The CDR3 DNA sequence: TGCGCCAGCAGCTTGGTCGACGGGACCAAAAACATTCAGTACTTC. Protein sequence: CASSLVDGTKNIQYF.

DNA for the CDR3: TGTGCCAGTACGGACGCGAGGACTCAAAGCACAGATACGCAGTATTTT. Protein sequence: CASTDARTQSTDTQYF. The V call is TRBV19, the J call TRBJ2-3; D may be TRBD2 (5 bases). With 7 bases removed from V and 0 bases from J, the gap between germline ends came to 17 bases. This CDR3 is built from 16 residues. CDR1 is LNHDA, CDR2 SQIVND, per germline (reference sequence).

This clonotype was detected a few times. The rearrangement links TRBV6-1 to TRBJ2-1; D might be TRBD2 (5 bases). Germline-derived CDR1 and CDR2 are MNHNS and SASEGT. The CDR3 is 17 amino acids. With 0 bases removed from V and 1 base from J, the gap between germline ends came to 13 bases. CDR3 residues: CASSEAQKWTSYNEQFF. DNA of the CDR3: TGTGCCAGCAGTGAAGCACAAAAGTGGACTTCCTACAATGAGCAGTTCTTC.

At least ten counts were recorded for this clonotype. The chain couples TRBV10-3 to TRBJ1-6; D is ambiguous. CDR3 length: 15 amino acids. Germline CDR1 ENHRY, CDR2 SYGVKD. V was trimmed by 5 bases and J by 4 bases, leaving 12 bases between them. CDR3 nucleotides: TGTGCCATCAGTAGCGACAAAAGTTATAATTCACCCCTCCACTTT. It encodes CAISSDKSYNSPLHF.

The chain links TRBV20-1 to TRBJ2-7; D might be TRBD1 (6 bases). Germline loops: CDR1 DFQATT, CDR2 SNEGSKA (reference sequence). V dropped 6 bases and J dropped 4 bases, with 13 bases sitting between them. The CDR3 is made up of 12 amino acids. The CDR3: CSAPTDRYEQYF. The CDR3, as DNA: TGCAGTGCCCCTACCGACAGGTACGAGCAGTACTTC.

This clonotype was recorded at least ten times. The chain recombines TRBV4-3 with TRBJ1-1; unclear D gene. Deletions cut 0 bases from V and 4 bases from J, with 12 bases between. Germline CDR1 reads LGHNA; CDR2 reads YSLEER. This CDR3 contains 15 residues. DNA for the CDR3: TGCGCCAGCAGCCAAGAAGCCGCCGGGAGCACTGAAGCTTTCTTT. Translated: CASSQEAAGSTEAFF.

This clonotype was seen at least ten times. The rearrangement links TRBV29-1 to TRBJ2-3; D is tentatively TRBD1 or TRBD2 (5 bases each). Germline loops: CDR1 SQVTM, CDR2 ANQGSEA. V lost 6 bases and J lost 4, with 11 bases in between. There are 12 residues in the CDR3. The CDR3 region is CSVDQGADTQYF. In DNA, the CDR3 is TGCAGCGTGGATCAGGGAGCAGATACGCAGTATTTT.

This clonotype turned up a few times. The V call is TRBV27, the J call TRBJ2-7; 8 bases agree with TRBD2. CDR1 and CDR2 (germline): MNHEY, SMNVEV (reference sequence). CDR3 length: 13 residues. V lost 8 bases and J lost 5; bases outside the gene matches: 8. Written as DNA, the CDR3 is TGTGCCAGCTTGGGGGCGGGAGGACACGAGCAGTACTTC. Translating gives CASLGAGGHEQYF.

This clonotype was detected only a few times. The chain recombines TRBV20-1 with TRBJ2-5; D is uncertain. This CDR3 region has 11 residues. V was clipped by 3 bases and J by 5 bases, with 7 bases between them. Germline V gene data show CDR1 as DFQATT and CDR2 as SNEGSKA (reference sequence). The DNA of the CDR3 is TGCAGTGCTAGTGATCCGGAGACCCAGTACTTC. This codes for CSASDPETQYF.

This clonotype has a handful of counts. The CDR3 loop reads CASSLVAGPLRNTEAFF. As DNA, the CDR3 is TGTGCCAGCAGCTTAGTCGCGGGCCCTCTGAGGAACACTGAAGCTTTCTTT. The chain joins TRBV7-9 to TRBJ1-1; D gene uncertain. The V gene lost 1 base and the J gene lost 1 base, with 16 bases spanning the gap. The CDR3 has 17 amino acids. Germline CDR1 reads SEHNR; CDR2 reads FQNEAQ (reference sequence).

Many counts were recorded for this clonotype. The genes are TRBV9 and TRBJ2-2; D uncertain. The CDR3 contains 14 residues. The V gene's germline CDR1 is SGDLS and CDR2 YYNGEE. The V end lost 4 bases, the J end lost 1 base, and 8 bases lay between the germline ends. The CDR3 loop reads CASSPRKNTGELFF. For the CDR3, the DNA is TGTGCCAGCAGCCCTCGGAAGAACACCGGGGAGCTGTTTTTT.

The chain couples TRBV5-1 to TRBJ1-4; D may be TRBD1 (6 bases). Germline values: CDR1 SGHRS, CDR2 YFSETQ. V dropped 4 bases and J dropped 6 bases, with 13 bases sitting between them. The CDR3 runs to 14 residues. The CDR3: CASSTGTPDEKLFF. For the CDR3, the DNA is TGCGCCAGCAGCACCGGGACACCCGATGAAAAACTGTTTTTT.

This clonotype was picked up many times. CDR3 protein: CASKGQGRPDTQYF. The CDR3 DNA reads TGTGCCAGCAAAGGACAGGGGAGGCCAGATACGCAGTATTTT. This chain uses TRBV28 with TRBJ2-3; 9 bases align to TRBD1. The CDR3 has 14 residues. The V gene's germline CDR1 is MDHEN and CDR2 SYDVKM. V lost 7 bases, J lost 4 bases, and 6 bases stayed unmatched.

This clonotype was detected a few times. The CDR3 region has the DNA TGTGCCAGCAGCTTCCCGGGACAGGGGGCCGGGGAGCTGTTTTTT. This translates into CASSFPGQGAGELFF. J is TRBJ2-2 and V is TRBV11-2; 11 bases fit TRBD1. Germline V CDR1 and CDR2: SGHAT, FQNNGV. V lost 3 bases and J lost 6; bases outside the gene matches: 3. The CDR3 consists of 15 residues.

The rearrangement joins TRBV4-1 to TRBJ2-7, with D unclear. Germline assignment: CDR1 MGHRA and CDR2 YSYEKL. The CDR3 consists of 14 residues. Trimming removed 4 bases at V and 1 base at J, with 11 bases between. The CDR3 here is CASSPWEQSYEQYF. The CDR3 DNA is TGCGCCAGCAGCCCTTGGGAACAGTCCTACGAGCAGTACTTC.

There are a few counts of this clonotype. The rearrangement joins TRBV5-1 to TRBJ2-5; D unresolved. Germline V CDR1 and CDR2: SGHRS, YFSETQ. The CDR3 loop spans 14 amino acids. Trimming removed 4 bases from V and 2 bases from J, with 12 bases in between. The CDR3 DNA follows: TGCGCCAGCAGCGCGGTGGGCAGTCAAGAGACCCAGTACTTC. This gives the protein CASSAVGSQETQYF.

This clonotype was recorded many times. The rearrangement joins TRBV6-2 or TRBV6-3 to TRBJ2-7, with a possible D match to TRBD2 (6 bases). The CDR3 consists of 14 residues. Between the trimmed V and J ends, which lost 10 bases and 0 bases, there was a span of 16 bases. In germline, CDR1 is MNHEY, CDR2 SVGEGT. The CDR3, as DNA: TGTGCCACCGCTGAGGCGGGGTACTCCTACGAGCAGTACTTC. Protein: CATAEAGYSYEQYF.

This clonotype was seen at least ten times. J is TRBJ2-6 and V is TRBV7-9, with D hard to call. This CDR3 is 11 amino acids long. The V gene lost 10 bases and the J gene lost 9 bases, with 10 bases spanning the gap. Germline CDR1 and CDR2: SEHNR and FQNEAQ (reference sequence). Written as DNA, the CDR3 is TGTGCCACCGGCACCGGCAACGTCCTGACTTTC. Translation: CATGTGNVLTF.

V gene TRBV7-8 combines with J gene TRBJ1-3; D is unclear. Trimming removed 5 bases from V and 4 bases from J, with 12 bases in between. This CDR3 is 14 amino acids long. Looked up from germline, CDR1 is SGHVS and CDR2 is FQNEAQ. The CDR3 coding sequence is TGTGCCAGCAGCCAAGACTTTGGGGGAAACACCATATATTTT. Its translation is CASSQDFGGNTIYF.

In its sample, this clonotype was seen many times. The V gene is TRBV5-1, the J gene TRBJ2-1, with D tentatively TRBD1 (5 bases). The CDR3 loop spans 13 amino acids. Trimming took off 0 bases at V and 8 bases at J, with 9 bases between the two ends. Germline V gives CDR1 SGHRS, CDR2 YFSETQ. The CDR3 sequence: CASSLDRWDEQFF. The CDR3 nucleotides read TGCGCCAGCAGCTTGGACAGGTGGGATGAGCAGTTCTTC.

This clonotype was counted only a few times. The genes are TRBV7-9 and TRBJ2-7; no definite D call. CDR1 SEHNR and CDR2 FQNEAQ come from the germline V gene (reference sequence). The CDR3 extends over 14 amino acids. V lost 2 bases and J lost 2, with 10 bases in between. Here the CDR3 DNA reads TGTGCCAGCAGCTTACAGGCGGTCCCCTACGAGCAGTACTTC. This sequence encodes CASSLQAVPYEQYF.

The V gene is TRBV7-2, the J gene TRBJ1-2; no firm D call. Germline V gene sequence: CDR1 SGHTA, CDR2 FQGNSA. The CDR3 is 11 amino acids. V shed 8 bases and J shed 0 bases, with 4 bases lying between them. Here the CDR3 DNA reads TGTGCCAGCCCAGCTAACTATGGCTACACCTTC. Encoded protein: CASPANYGYTF.

The chain recombines TRBV12-3 or TRBV12-4 with TRBJ1-1, with a weak D call TRBD1 (5 bases). V was shortened by 5 bases and J by 3 bases, with 10 bases between the two germline ends. The CDR3 loop spans 13 amino acids. Here the CDR3 reads CASSNGADTEAFF. Here the CDR3 DNA reads TGTGCCAGCAGTAACGGGGCCGACACTGAAGCTTTCTTT.

V and J are TRBV19 and TRBJ1-1; D unclear. V lost 6 bases and J 11 bases, leaving 16 bases between the germline ends. Germline lookup yields CDR1 LNHDA and CDR2 SQIVND (reference sequence). The CDR3 sequence is 12 residues long. CDR3 nucleotides: TGTGCCAGTAGCCCGGTCGTAGGGAGCGCTTTCTTT. It specifies CASSPVVGSAFF.

This clonotype was observed a handful of times. The chain couples TRBV11-2 to TRBJ2-1; 8 nucleotides agree with TRBD1. V trimming: 2 bases; J trimming: 6 bases; junction bases outside the gene matches: 12. The CDR3 runs 17 residues. The germline V gene encodes CDR1 SGHAT and CDR2 FQNNGV. CDR3 loop: CASSLRKGQDLFNEQFF. DNA of the CDR3: TGTGCCAGCAGCTTAAGGAAGGGACAGGACCTCTTCAATGAGCAGTTCTTC.

Note on this clonotype: Possible read error: a much larger clone is one base away. The chain carries TRBV5-6 and TRBJ1-5; D might be TRBD1 (5 bases). CDR1 is SGHDT, CDR2 YYEEEE, per germline. V dropped 4 bases and J dropped 1 base, with 12 bases sitting between them. CDR3 length equals 15 residues. The CDR3 here is CASSLTGSSNQPQHF. CDR3 nucleotide sequence: TGTGCCAGCAGCCTAACAGGTAGCAGCAATCAGCCCCAGCATTTT.

This clonotype has more than one count but fewer than ten. The CDR3 nucleotides are TGTGCCTGGAGTGGACAGAGCGCGACTAATGAAAAACTGTTTTTT. Translated: CAWSGQSATNEKLFF. This rearrangement joins TRBV30 to TRBJ1-4; possibly TRBD1 for D (5 bases). The CDR3 is made up of 15 amino acids. Between the trimmed V and J ends, which lost 1 base and 2 bases, there was a span of 11 bases. Germline V lookup: CDR1 GTSNPN, CDR2 SVGIG (reference sequence).